Below, 8 T cell receptor beta chains from the same sample are listed, as sequenced in a study of T cells in Graves' hyperthyroidism and ophthalmopathy. Template material for amplifying TCR beta CDR3 regions consisted of RNA transcripts. Initially, a first-round RT-PCR of the TCR CDR3 employed the HTBI primer set. MiXCR, run by TCRdb on the multiplex PCR reads, gives a single entry per CDR3 protein. Altogether approximately 430,000 distinct CDR3 sequences are present, 14% to 15% being singletons, with the ten largest covering approximately 13%. The source material was blood. The receptors originated from a man younger than 35 with Graves' ophthalmopathy.

The chain carries TRBV19 and TRBJ2-2; D gene ambiguous. CDR3 size: 14 residues. The V gene's germline CDR1 is LNHDA and CDR2 SQIVND (reference sequence). Trimming took 3 bases from V and 2 from J, leaving 7 bases between them. CDR3 nucleotides: TGTGCCAGTAGTATTACAGCAAACACCGGGGAGCTGTTTTTT. Amino acid sequence: CASSITANTGELFF. The full variable domain, rest sourced from reference TRBV19 and TRBJ2-2, is DGGITQSPKYLFRKEGQNVTLSCEQNLNHDAMYWYRQDPGQGLRLIYYSQIVNDFQKGDIAEGYSVSREKKESFPLTVTSAQKNPTAFYLCASSITANTGELFFGEGSRLTVL.

This clonotype was recorded many times. The chain links TRBV7-8 to TRBJ1-2; D is ambiguous. This CDR3 region has 14 residues. The V end was cut by 6 bases, the J end by 4 bases, with 15 bases between. CDR1 is SGHVS and CDR2 is FQNEAQ in the germline V gene. The CDR3 region has the DNA TGTGCCAGCAGTTCGGGAGCCCATGGCTATGGCTACACCTTC. Protein product: CASSSGAHGYGYTF.

This clonotype showed up many times. The V call is TRBV11-2, the J call TRBJ1-1; 7 bases align to TRBD1. J lost 4 bases, V lost 2 bases, and 10 bases had no gene match. CDR1 is SGHAT and CDR2 is FQNNGV in the germline V gene. The CDR3 is 16 amino acids. The CDR3 DNA sequence: TGTGCCAGCAGCTTACTGCCTGGAGAGGGGGCCACTGAAGCTTTCTTT. Translated: CASSLLPGEGATEAFF.

This clonotype was seen many times. The CDR3 spells CASSLPGQGSGYTF. CDR3 sequence (DNA): TGTGCCAGCTCACTCCCGGGACAGGGCTCTGGCTACACCTTC. This chain links TRBV18 with TRBJ1-2, with 9 bases aligning to TRBD1. The V segment lost 4 bases and the J segment 7 bases; nucleotides outside the gene matches: 7. Germline CDR1 reads KGHSH; CDR2 reads LQKENI. The CDR3 has 14 residues.

The count of this clonotype is one. This chain uses TRBV11-1 with TRBJ1-4; 7 bases are a match to TRBD1. J gave up 6 bases and V 5 bases, and 9 bases lay outside the gene matches. From germline, CDR1 is SGHAT and CDR2 FQDESV (reference sequence). The CDR3 covers 15 residues. CDR3 region: CASSRQGLGYEKLFF. The DNA for the CDR3 is TGTGCCAGCAGCCGACAGGGACTAGGCTATGAAAAACTGTTTTTT. Variable domain in full (rest from reference TRBV11-1 and TRBJ1-4): EAEVAQSPRYKITEKSQAVAFWCDPISGHATLYWYRQILGQGPELLVQFQDESVVDDSQLPKDRFSAERLKGVDSTLKIQPAELGDSAMYLCASSRQGLGYEKLFFGSGTQLSVL.

This clonotype showed up many times. This sequence joins TRBV15 and TRBJ1-3, with D uncertain. Per the germline V gene, CDR1 is LNHNV and CDR2 is YYDKDF (reference sequence). The CDR3 consists of 18 residues. V lost 0 bases, J lost 0 bases, and 15 bases lay in between. The DNA of the CDR3 is TGTGCCACCAGCAGAGATCAGCAGTACACTGACTCTGGAAACACCATATATTTT. This sequence encodes CATSRDQQYTDSGNTIYF.

This clonotype was seen many times. The chain recombines TRBV27 with TRBJ1-5; D gene uncertain. The ends were cut back, 4 bases at V and 7 bases at J, with 17 bases in the middle. The germline gives CDR1 MNHEY, CDR2 SMNVEV (reference sequence). This CDR3 spans 15 amino acids. In nucleotides, the CDR3 is TGTGCCAGCAGTTCTTCTAGCGGGTCCGACCAGCCCCAGCATTTT. It specifies CASSSSSGSDQPQHF.

This clonotype has ten or more counts. The CDR3: CASSISTENTEAFF. The CDR3 nucleotides are TGCGCCAGCTCGATATCTACAGAGAACACTGAAGCTTTCTTT. The gene calls are TRBV10-1 and TRBJ1-1; no clear D. Trimming removed 8 bases at V and 1 base at J, with 14 bases between. CDR1 WNHNN and CDR2 SYGVQD come from the germline V gene (reference sequence). The CDR3 runs to 14 residues.